This entry lists 8 T cell receptor beta chains sequenced from one sample in a study of blood T cell repertoires in COVID-19. The protocol was immunoSEQ multiplex PCR, while the TCRdb copy is restricted to in-frame clones and leaves out a portion. The repertoire holds a few hundred thousand clones, with approximately 87% as singletons. Sequences were obtained from peripheral blood. Every receptor here comes from a man aged 55 to 70 who had recovered from COVID-19.

V usage is TRBV19 and J usage is TRBJ2-1; D may be TRBD2 (5 bases). Germline V gene sequence: CDR1 LNHDA, CDR2 SQIVND (reference sequence). V shed 5 bases and J shed 3 bases, with 17 bases lying between them. The CDR3 is 16 residues long. CDR3 sequence reads: CASSLGLAGDYNEQFF. CDR3 DNA: TGTGCCAGTAGTCTCGGTCTAGCAGGAGACTACAATGAGCAGTTCTTC. The full variable domain, in which reference TRBV19 and TRBJ2-1 provide the parts outside the CDR3, is DGGITQSPKYLFRKEGQNVTLSCEQNLNHDAMYWYRQDPGQGLRLIYYSQIVNDFQKGDIAEGYSVSREKKESFPLTVTSAQKNPTAFYLCASSLGLAGDYNEQFFGPGTRLTVL.

The genes are TRBV7-3 and TRBJ2-1; a weak D match, TRBD2 (6 bases). Germline CDR1 and CDR2: SGHTA and FQGTGA. Trimming left V 2 bases short and J 6 bases short, with 11 bases between. The CDR3 contains 14 residues. The CDR3 sequence: CASSLQEGLNEQFF. The DNA of the CDR3 is TGTGCCAGCAGCTTACAGGAGGGTCTCAATGAGCAGTTCTTC.

The chain uses TRBV30 and TRBJ2-1, with 10 bases lining up with TRBD1. V trimming: 3 bases; J trimming: 9 bases; junction bases outside the gene matches: 8. The CDR3 spans 14 residues. CDR1 GTSNPN and CDR2 SVGIG come from the germline V gene (reference sequence). The CDR3 region has the DNA TGTGCCTGGAGACCGACAGGGGGCACGGCTGAGCAGTTCTTC. Its protein is CAWRPTGGTAEQFF.

The chain combines TRBV4-1 with TRBJ2-4, with a tentative D call TRBD1 (6 bases). CDR1 and CDR2 from the germline V gene are MGHRA and YSYEKL. The V gene lost 0 bases and the J gene lost 6 bases, with 12 bases spanning the gap. This CDR3 has 15 amino acids. Here the CDR3 reads CASSQDVQGTNIQYF. CDR3 in DNA: TGCGCCAGCAGCCAAGATGTTCAGGGGACAAACATTCAGTACTTC.

This chain uses TRBV27 with TRBJ1-4; possibly TRBD1 for D (6 bases). The V end lost 6 bases, the J end lost 7 bases, and 15 bases lay between the germline ends. The CDR3 is 14 amino acids. CDR1 is MNHEY and CDR2 is SMNVEV in the germline V gene (reference sequence). The CDR3 protein is CASRAGGAIEKLFF. Here the CDR3 DNA reads TGTGCCAGCAGGGCGGGGGGGGCAATTGAAAAACTGTTTTTT.

The rearrangement links TRBV6-5 to TRBJ1-2, with D tentatively TRBD1 (5 bases). The CDR3 runs to 13 residues. The germline V gene has CDR1 MNHEY and CDR2 SVGAGI. Trimming shortened V by 3 bases and J by 10 bases, and 15 bases separated the two germline ends. The chain's CDR3 is CASSYGAAVPYTF. The CDR3 DNA reads TGTGCCAGCAGTTATGGGGCCGCAGTCCCCTACACCTTC.

This rearrangement joins TRBV19 to TRBJ1-2, with TRBD1 matching over 9 bases. With V trimmed by 3 bases and J by 4 bases, 6 bases remained unmatched. Germline CDR1 is LNHDA and CDR2 is SQIVND (reference sequence). The CDR3 covers 15 residues. The CDR3 DNA sequence: TGTGCCAGTAGTATCCAACCGACAGGGGGCTATGGCTACACCTTC. This encodes CASSIQPTGGYGYTF.

The CDR3 is CASSLVGSIGEQFF. The CDR3 region has the DNA TGTGCCAGCAGCTTAGTGGGCAGTATCGGTGAGCAGTTCTTC. V is TRBV11-1 and J is TRBJ2-1, with D uncertain. V was trimmed by 1 base and J by 9 bases, leaving 13 bases between them. This CDR3 spans 14 amino acids. The germline gives CDR1 SGHAT, CDR2 FQDESV (reference sequence).